The 5 T cell receptor beta chains below were found in one sample sequenced in a study of T cell responses to AZD1222 COVID-19 vaccine (TCRdb year 2021). Libraries were made using the immunoSEQ multiplex PCR assay. TCRdb took over this immuneACCESS table, retaining in-frame rearrangements with V and J assigned. Such tables are incomplete; in checked studies, under half of the missing clones stem from an unresolved V gene, and the remainder is unexplained. A total of 150,000 to 200,000 clones appear in this sample, under 95% of them only once. Of the sample, 4.5% to 5.5% falls within the top ten clones. The time point label of this sample denotes: about 28 days (+/-7) after the second vaccine dose. This sample comprised peripheral blood, obtained 28 days after the second AZD1222 dose. These receptors all stem from an adult who received the AZD1222 COVID-19 vaccine.

This chain connects TRBV7-9 to TRBJ1-4; 9 bases match TRBD1. The germline CDR1 and CDR2 sequences are SEHNR and FQNEAQ (reference sequence). The CDR3 has 15 residues. Losses at the gene ends were 1 base for V and 8 bases for J; bases not matched to a gene: 5. The CDR3 bases are TGTGCCAGCAGCTTAGGCGTGACAGGGGGGGAAAAACTGTTTTTT. Translated: CASSLGVTGGEKLFF.

The sample holds one count of this clone. V gene TRBV2 combines with J gene TRBJ2-7; a weak D match, TRBD2 (6 bases). Between the trimmed V and J ends, which lost 8 bases and 5 bases, there was a span of 13 bases. There are 12 residues in the CDR3. In germline, CDR1 is SNHLY, CDR2 FYNNEI. The CDR3 loop is CASGGLSDEQYF. The DNA of the CDR3 is TGTGCCAGCGGAGGGTTGAGTGACGAGCAGTACTTC.

The rearrangement links TRBV19 to TRBJ1-1; TRBD1 might be the D (6 bases). This CDR3 is 14 amino acids long. From germline, CDR1 is LNHDA and CDR2 SQIVND (reference sequence). The V gene lost 6 bases and the J gene lost 0 bases, with 11 bases spanning the gap. CDR3 loop: CASRWGGLNTEAFF. The CDR3 bases are TGTGCCAGTAGATGGGGGGGCCTGAACACTGAAGCTTTCTTT.

This rearrangement joins TRBV9 to TRBJ2-7; 10 bases fit TRBD2. The CDR3 length is 15 residues. Germline trimming cut 4 bases from V and 3 bases from J; bases unmatched to any gene: 7. Germline V lookup: CDR1 SGDLS, CDR2 YYNGEE. The CDR3 nucleotides are TGTGCCAGCAGCCAGGGGCTAGCGGGAGACTACGAGCAGTACTTC. Residues: CASSQGLAGDYEQYF. Full variable domain (outside the CDR3, taken from reference TRBV9 and TRBJ2-7): DSGVTQTPKHLITATGQRVTLRCSPRSGDLSVYWYQQSLDQGLQFLIQYYNGEERAKGNILERFSAQQFPDLHSELNLSSLELGDSALYFCASSQGLAGDYEQYFGPGTRLTVT.

This sequence joins TRBV27 and TRBJ2-2, with D perhaps TRBD1 (5 bases). Germline values: CDR1 MNHEY, CDR2 SMNVEV (reference sequence). V lost 7 bases and J 2 bases, leaving 11 bases between the germline ends. The CDR3 runs 14 residues. CDR3 sequence (DNA): TGTGCCAGCACGAGGCAGGGAAACACCGGGGAGCTGTTTTTT. Encoded protein: CASTRQGNTGELFF.